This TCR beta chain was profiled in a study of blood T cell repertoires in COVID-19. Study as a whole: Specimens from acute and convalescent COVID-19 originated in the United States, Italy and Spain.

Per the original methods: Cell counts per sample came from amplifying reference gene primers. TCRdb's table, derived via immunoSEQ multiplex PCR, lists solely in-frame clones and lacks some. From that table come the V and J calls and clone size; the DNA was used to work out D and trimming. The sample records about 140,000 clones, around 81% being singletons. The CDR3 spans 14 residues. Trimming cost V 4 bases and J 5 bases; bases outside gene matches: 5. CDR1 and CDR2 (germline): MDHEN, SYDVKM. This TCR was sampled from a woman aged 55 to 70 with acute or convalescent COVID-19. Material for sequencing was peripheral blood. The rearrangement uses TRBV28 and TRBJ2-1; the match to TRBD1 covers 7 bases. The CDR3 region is CASSSRTGDNEQFF. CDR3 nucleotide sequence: TGTGCCAGCAGTTCCCGGACAGGAGACAATGAGCAGTTCTTC.